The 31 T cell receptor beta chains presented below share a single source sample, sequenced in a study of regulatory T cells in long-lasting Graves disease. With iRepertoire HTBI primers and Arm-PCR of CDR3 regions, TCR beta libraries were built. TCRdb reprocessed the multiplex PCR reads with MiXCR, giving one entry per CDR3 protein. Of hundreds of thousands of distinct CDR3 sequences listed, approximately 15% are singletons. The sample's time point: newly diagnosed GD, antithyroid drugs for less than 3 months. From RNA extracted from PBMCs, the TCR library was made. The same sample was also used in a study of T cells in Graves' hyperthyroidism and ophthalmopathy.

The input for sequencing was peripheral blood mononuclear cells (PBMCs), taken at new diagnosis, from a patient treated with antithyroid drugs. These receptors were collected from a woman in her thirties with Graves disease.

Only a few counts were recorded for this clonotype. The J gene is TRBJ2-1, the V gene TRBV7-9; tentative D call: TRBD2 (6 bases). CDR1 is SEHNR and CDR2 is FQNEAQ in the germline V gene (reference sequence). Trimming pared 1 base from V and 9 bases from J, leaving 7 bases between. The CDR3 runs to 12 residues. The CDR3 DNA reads TGTGCCAGCAGCTTAGGGACTATTGAGCAGTTCTTC. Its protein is CASSLGTIEQFF.

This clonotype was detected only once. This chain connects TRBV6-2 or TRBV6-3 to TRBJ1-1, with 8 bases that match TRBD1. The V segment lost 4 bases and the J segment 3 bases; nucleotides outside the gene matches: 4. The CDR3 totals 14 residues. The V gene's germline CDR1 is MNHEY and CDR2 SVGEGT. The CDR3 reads CASSSLDRDTEAFF. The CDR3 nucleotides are TGTGCCAGCAGTTCCCTGGACAGGGACACTGAAGCTTTCTTT.

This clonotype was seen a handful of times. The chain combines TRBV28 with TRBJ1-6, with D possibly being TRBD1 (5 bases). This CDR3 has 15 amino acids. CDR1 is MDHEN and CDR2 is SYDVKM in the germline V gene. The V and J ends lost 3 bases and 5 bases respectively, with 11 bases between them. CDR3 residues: CASSFSGGNNSPLHF. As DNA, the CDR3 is TGTGCCAGCAGTTTCTCTGGGGGAAATAATTCACCCCTCCACTTT.

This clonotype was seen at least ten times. The CDR3 sequence: CASSIWSNQPQHF. For the CDR3, the DNA is TGTGCCAGTAGTATCTGGAGCAATCAGCCCCAGCATTTT. The chain links TRBV19 to TRBJ1-5; D ambiguous. From germline, CDR1 is LNHDA and CDR2 SQIVND (reference sequence). Trimming stripped 3 bases from V and 1 base from J, with 4 bases between. This CDR3 spans 13 amino acids.

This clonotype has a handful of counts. CDR3 nucleotides: TGCGCCAGCAGGTCTACAGGGTGGGATTCACCCCTCCACTTT. This sequence encodes CASRSTGWDSPLHF. The chain is built from TRBV5-1 and TRBJ1-6, with a tentative D call TRBD1 (6 bases). The CDR3 consists of 14 residues. The germline CDR1 and CDR2 sequences are SGHRS and YFSETQ. The V end was cut by 5 bases, the J end by 8 bases, with 14 bases between.

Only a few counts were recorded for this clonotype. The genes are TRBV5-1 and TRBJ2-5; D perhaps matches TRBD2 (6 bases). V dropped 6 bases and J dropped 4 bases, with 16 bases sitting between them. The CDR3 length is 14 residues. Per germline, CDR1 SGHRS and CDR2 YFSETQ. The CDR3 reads CASTGGAPGETQYF. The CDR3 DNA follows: TGCGCCAGCACCGGCGGGGCTCCCGGAGAGACCCAGTACTTC.

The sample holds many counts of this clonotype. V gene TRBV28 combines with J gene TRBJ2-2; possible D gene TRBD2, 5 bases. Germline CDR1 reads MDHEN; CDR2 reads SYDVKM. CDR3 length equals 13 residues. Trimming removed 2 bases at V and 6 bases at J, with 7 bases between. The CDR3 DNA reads TGTGCCAGCAGTTTACTGAGGGCCGGGGAGCTGTTTTTT. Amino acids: CASSLLRAGELFF.

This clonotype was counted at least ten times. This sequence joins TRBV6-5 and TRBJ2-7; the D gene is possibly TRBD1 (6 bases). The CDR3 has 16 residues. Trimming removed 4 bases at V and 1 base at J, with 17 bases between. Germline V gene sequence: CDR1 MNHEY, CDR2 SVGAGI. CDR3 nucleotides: TGTGCCAGCAGTTCTTCCTTTGGGACATCGTCCTACGAGCAGTACTTC. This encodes CASSSSFGTSSYEQYF.

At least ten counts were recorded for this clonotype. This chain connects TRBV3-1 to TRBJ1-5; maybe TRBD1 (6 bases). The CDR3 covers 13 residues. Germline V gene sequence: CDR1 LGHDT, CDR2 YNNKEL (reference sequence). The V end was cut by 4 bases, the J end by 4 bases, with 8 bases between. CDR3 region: CASSRTENQPQHF. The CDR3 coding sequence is TGTGCCAGCAGCCGGACAGAGAATCAGCCCCAGCATTTT.

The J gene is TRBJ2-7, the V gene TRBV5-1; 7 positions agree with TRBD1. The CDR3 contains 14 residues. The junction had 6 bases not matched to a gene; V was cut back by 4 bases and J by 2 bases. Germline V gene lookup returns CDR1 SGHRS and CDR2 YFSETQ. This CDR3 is CASSPRDSPYEQYF. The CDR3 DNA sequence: TGCGCCAGCAGCCCCCGGGACAGCCCCTACGAGCAGTACTTC.

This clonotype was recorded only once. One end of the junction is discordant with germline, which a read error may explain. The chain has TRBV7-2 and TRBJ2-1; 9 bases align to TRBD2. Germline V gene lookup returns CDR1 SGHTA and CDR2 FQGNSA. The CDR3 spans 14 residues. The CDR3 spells CASRSGLAGNEQLF. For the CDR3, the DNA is TGTGCCAGCCGGTCGGGACTAGCTGGCAATGAGCAGCTCTTC. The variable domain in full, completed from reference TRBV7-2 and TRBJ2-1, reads GAGVSQSPSNKVTEKGKDVELRCDPISGHTALYWYRQSLGQGLEFLIYFQGNSAPDKSGLPSDRFSAERTGGSVSTLTIQRTQQEDSAVYLCASRSGLAGNEQLFGPGTRLTVL.

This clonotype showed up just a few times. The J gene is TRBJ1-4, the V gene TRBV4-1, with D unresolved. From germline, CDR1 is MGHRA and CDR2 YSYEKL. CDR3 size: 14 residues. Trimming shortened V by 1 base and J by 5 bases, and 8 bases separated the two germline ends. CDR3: CASSQVQLNEKLFF. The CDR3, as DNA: TGCGCCAGCAGCCAAGTACAGCTGAATGAAAAACTGTTTTTT.

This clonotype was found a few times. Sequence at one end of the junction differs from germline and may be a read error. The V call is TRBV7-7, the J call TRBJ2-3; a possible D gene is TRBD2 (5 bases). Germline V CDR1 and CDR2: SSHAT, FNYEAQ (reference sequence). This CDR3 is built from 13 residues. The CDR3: CASSLASSGTQYF. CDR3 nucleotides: TGTGCTAGCAGCTTAGCGAGTTCGGGTACGCAGTATTTT.

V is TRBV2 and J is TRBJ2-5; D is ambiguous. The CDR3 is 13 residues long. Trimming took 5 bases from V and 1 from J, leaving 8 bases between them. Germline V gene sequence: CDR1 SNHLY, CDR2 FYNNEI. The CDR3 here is CASSKTFQETQYF. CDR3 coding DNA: TGTGCCAGCAGTAAGACATTCCAAGAGACCCAGTACTTC.

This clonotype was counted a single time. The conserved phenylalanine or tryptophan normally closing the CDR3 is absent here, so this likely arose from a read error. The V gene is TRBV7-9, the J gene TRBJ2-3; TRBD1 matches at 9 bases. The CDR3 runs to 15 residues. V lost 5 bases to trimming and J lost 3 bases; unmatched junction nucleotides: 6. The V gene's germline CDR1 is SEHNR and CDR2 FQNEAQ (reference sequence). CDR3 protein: CASSKPTGGTDTQYS. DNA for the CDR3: TGTGCCAGCAGCAAACCGACAGGGGGGACAGATACGCAGTATTCT.

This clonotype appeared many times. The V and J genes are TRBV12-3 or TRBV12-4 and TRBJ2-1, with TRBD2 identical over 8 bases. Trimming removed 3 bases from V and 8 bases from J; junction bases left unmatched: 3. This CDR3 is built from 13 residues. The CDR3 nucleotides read TGTGCCAGCAGTTTTTCCGGGGGGGATGAGCAGTTCTTC. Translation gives CASSFSGGDEQFF.

The CDR3 here is CASSLTAGPYEQYF. The CDR3 DNA reads TGCGCCAGCAGCTTGACAGCTGGGCCCTACGAGCAGTACTTC. The chain couples TRBV5-1 to TRBJ2-7; D is unresolved. The CDR3 is 14 amino acids. Trimming removed 1 base from V and 2 bases from J, with 10 bases in between. Germline V gene sequence: CDR1 SGHRS, CDR2 YFSETQ.

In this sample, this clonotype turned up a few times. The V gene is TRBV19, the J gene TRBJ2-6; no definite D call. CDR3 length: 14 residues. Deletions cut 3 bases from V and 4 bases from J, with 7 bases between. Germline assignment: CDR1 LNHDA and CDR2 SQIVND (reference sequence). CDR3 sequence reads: CASSMGGGANVLTF. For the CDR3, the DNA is TGTGCCAGTAGTATGGGTGGCGGGGCCAACGTCCTGACTTTC.

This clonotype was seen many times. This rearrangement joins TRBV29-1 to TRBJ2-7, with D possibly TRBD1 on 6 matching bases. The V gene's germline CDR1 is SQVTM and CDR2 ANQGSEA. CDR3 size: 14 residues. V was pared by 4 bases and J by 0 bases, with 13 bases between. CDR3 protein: CSVGIGGPSYEQYF. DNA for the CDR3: TGCAGCGTTGGGATTGGGGGCCCCTCCTACGAGCAGTACTTC.

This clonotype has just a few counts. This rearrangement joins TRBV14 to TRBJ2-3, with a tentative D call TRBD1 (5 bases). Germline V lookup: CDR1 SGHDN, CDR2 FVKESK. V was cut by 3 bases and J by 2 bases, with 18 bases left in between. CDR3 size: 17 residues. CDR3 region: CASSHVGAKTYTDTQYF. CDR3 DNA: TGTGCCAGCAGCCATGTAGGGGCGAAAACTTACACAGATACGCAGTATTTT.

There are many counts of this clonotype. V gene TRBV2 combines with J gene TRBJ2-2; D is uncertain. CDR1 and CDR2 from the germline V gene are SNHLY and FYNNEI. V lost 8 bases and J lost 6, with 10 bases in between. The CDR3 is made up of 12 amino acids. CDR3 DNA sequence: TGTGCCAGCGGCGATGGCGCCGGGGAGCTGTTTTTT. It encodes CASGDGAGELFF.

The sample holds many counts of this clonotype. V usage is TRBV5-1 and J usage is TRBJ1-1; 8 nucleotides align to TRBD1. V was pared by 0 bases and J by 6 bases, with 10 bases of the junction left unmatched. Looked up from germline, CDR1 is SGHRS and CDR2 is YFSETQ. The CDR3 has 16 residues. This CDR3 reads CASSLVAGGRRAEAFF. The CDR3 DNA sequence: TGCGCCAGCAGCTTGGTCGCAGGGGGCCGACGGGCTGAAGCTTTCTTT. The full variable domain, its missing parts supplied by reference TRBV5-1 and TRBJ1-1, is KAGVTQTPRYLIKTRGQQVTLSCSPISGHRSVSWYQQTPGQGLQFLFEYFSETQRNKGNFPGRFSGRQFSNSRSEMNVSTLELGDSALYLCASSLVAGGRRAEAFFGQGTRLTVV.

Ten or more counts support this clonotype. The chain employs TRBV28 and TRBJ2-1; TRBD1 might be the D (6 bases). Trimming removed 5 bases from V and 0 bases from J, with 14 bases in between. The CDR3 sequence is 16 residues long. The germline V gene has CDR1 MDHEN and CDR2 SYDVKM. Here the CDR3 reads CASSRTQGSSYNEQFF. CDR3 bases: TGTGCCAGCAGTCGCACCCAGGGGAGCTCCTACAATGAGCAGTTCTTC. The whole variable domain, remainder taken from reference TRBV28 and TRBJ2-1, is DVKVTQSSRYLVKRTGEKVFLECVQDMDHENMFWYRQDPGLGLRLIYFSYDVKMKEKGDIPEGYSVSREKKERFSLILESASTNQTSMYLCASSRTQGSSYNEQFFGPGTRLTVL.

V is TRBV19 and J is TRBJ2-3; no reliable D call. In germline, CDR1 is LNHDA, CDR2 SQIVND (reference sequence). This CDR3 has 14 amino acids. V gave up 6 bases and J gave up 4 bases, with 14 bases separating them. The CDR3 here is CASRLWWKSDTQYF. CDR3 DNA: TGTGCCAGTAGGTTGTGGTGGAAGTCAGATACGCAGTATTTT.

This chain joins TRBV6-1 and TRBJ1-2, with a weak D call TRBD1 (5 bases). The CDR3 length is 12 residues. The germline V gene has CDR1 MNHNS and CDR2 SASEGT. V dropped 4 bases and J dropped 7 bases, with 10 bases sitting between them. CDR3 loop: CASSVGGVGYTF. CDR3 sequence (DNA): TGTGCCAGCAGTGTAGGAGGGGTTGGCTACACCTTC.

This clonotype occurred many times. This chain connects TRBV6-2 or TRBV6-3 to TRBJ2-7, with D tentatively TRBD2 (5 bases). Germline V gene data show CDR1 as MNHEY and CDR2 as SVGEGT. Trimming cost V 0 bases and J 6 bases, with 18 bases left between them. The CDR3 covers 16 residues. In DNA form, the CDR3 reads TGTGCCAGCAGTTACTCGTGGCTAGGGAGTGAATCCGAGCAGTACTTC. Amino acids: CASSYSWLGSESEQYF.

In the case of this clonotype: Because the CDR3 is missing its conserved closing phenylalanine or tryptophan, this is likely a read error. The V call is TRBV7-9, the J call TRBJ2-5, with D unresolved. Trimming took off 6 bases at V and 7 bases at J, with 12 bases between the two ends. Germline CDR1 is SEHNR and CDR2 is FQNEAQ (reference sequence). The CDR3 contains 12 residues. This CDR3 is CASRGDVGTQYL. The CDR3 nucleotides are TGTGCCAGCAGGGGCGACGTCGGGACCCAGTACCTC.

The CDR3 DNA reads as TGTGCCTGGAGTGTAAACCGGATTCGAGGGGGCTACACCTTC. Protein product: CAWSVNRIRGGYTF. This chain uses TRBV30 with TRBJ1-2, with D unresolved. This CDR3 spans 14 amino acids. From germline, CDR1 is GTSNPN and CDR2 SVGIG (reference sequence). Trimming took 0 bases from V and 8 from J, leaving 16 bases between them.

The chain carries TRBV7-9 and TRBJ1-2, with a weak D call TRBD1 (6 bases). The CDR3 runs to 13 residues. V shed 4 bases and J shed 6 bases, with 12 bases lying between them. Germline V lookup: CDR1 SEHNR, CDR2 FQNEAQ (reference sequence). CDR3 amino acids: CASSSRTANGYTF. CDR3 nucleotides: TGTGCCAGCAGCTCGAGGACAGCTAATGGCTACACCTTC.

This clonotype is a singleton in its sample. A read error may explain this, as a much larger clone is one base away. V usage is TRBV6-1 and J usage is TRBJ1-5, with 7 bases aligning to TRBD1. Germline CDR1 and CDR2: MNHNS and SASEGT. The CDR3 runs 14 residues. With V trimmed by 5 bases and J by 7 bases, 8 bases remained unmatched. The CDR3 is CASSPYRGRQPQHF. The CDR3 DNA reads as TGTGCCAGCAGTCCTTACAGGGGTAGGCAGCCCCAGCATTTT.

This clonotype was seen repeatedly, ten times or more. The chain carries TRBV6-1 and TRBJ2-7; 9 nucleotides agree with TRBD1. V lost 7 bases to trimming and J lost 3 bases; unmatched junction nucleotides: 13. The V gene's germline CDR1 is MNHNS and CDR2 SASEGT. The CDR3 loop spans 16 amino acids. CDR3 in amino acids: CASTGVGSGQGYEQYF. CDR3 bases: TGTGCCAGCACGGGTGTAGGGTCGGGACAGGGCTACGAGCAGTACTTC.